This T cell receptor beta chain emerged from a study of spatial heterogeneity in lung cancer. The time point is: sample taken at primary tumor resection. Looked up from germline, CDR1 is SGHTA and CDR2 is FQGNSA. This CDR3 spans 14 amino acids. V shed 5 bases and J 10 bases; nucleotides not matched to a gene: 7. MiXCR, applied by TCRdb to the 5' RACE reads, yields one record per CDR3 protein. The sample yields more than 80,000 distinct CDR3 sequences, approximately 12% seen once. Sample: PBMCs, taken at surgery. This rearrangement joins TRBV7-2 to TRBJ1-6, with 8 bases matching TRBD1. The source of this sequence is a male donor with early-stage non-small cell lung cancer. CDR3 DNA sequence: TGTGCCAGCAGCATCGGACAGGGTTGGTCACCCCTCCACTTT. This codes for CASSIGQGWSPLHF.